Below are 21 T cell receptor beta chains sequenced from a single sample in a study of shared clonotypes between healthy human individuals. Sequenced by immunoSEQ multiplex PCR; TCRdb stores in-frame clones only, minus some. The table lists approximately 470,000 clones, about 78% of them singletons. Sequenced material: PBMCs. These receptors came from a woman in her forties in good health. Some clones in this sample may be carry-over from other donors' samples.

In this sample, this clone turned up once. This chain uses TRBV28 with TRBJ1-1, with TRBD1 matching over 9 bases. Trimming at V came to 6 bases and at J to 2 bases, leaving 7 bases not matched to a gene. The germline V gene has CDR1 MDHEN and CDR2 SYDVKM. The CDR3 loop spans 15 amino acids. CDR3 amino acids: CASSYYRGRNTEAFF. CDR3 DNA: TGTGCCAGCAGCTACTACAGGGGGCGTAACACTGAAGCTTTCTTT.

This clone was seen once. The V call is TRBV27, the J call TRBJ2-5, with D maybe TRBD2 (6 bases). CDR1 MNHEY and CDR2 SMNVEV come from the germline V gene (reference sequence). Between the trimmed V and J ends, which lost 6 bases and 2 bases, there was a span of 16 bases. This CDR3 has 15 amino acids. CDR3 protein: CASRRALAGQETQYF. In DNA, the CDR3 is TGTGCCAGCAGGAGGGCCCTTGCGGGGCAAGAGACCCAGTACTTC.

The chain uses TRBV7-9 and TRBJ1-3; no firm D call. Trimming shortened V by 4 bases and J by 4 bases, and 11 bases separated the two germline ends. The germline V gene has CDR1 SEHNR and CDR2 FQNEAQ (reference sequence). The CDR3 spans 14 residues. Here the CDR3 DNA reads TGTGCCAGCAGCTCCACAGTAACCGGAAACACCATATATTTT. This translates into CASSSTVTGNTIYF.

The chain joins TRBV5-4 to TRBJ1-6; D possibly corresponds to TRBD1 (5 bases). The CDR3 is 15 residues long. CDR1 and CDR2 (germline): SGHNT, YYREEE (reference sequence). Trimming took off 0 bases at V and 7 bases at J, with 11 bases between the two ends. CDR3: CASSLEGTRNSPLHF. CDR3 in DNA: TGTGCCAGCAGCTTGGAAGGGACCCGGAATTCACCCCTCCACTTT. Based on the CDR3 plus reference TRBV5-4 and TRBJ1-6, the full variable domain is ETGVTQSPTHLIKTRGQQVTLRCSSQSGHNTVSWYQQALGQGPQFIFQYYREEENGRGNFPPRFSGLQFPNYSSELNVNALELDDSALYLCASSLEGTRNSPLHFGNGTRLTVT.

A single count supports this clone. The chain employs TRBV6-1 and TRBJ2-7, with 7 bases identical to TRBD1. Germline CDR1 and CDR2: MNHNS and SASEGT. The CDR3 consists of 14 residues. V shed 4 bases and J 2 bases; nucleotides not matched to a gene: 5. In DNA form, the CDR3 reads TGTGCCAGCAGTGGGTCCCAGGGGGCCTACGAGCAGTACTTC. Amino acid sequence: CASSGSQGAYEQYF.

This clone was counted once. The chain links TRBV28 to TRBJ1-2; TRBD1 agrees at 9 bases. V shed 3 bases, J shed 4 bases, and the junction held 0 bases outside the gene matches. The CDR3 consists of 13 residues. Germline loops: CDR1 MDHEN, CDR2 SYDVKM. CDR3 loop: CASSLTGGYGYTF. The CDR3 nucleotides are TGTGCCAGCAGTTTGACAGGGGGCTATGGCTACACCTTC.

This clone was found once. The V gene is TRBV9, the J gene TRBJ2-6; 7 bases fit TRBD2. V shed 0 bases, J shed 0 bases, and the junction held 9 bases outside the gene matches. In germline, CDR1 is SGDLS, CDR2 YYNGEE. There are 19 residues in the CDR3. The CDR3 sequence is CASSVGGGGRDSGANVLTF. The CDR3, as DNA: TGTGCCAGCAGCGTAGGAGGCGGGGGACGGGACTCTGGGGCCAACGTCCTGACTTTC.

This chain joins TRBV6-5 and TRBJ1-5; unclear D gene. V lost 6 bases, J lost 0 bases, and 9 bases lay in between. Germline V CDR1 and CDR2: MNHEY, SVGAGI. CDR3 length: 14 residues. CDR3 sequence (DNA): TGTGCCAGCAGACACACCCTTAGCAATCAGCCCCAGCATTTT. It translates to CASRHTLSNQPQHF.

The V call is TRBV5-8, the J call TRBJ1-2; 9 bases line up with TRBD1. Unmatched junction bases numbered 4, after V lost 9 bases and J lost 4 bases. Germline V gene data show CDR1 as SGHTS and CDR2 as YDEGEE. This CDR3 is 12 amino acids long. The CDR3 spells CATGQGFYGYTF. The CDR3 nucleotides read TGTGCCACGGGACAGGGTTTCTATGGCTACACCTTC.

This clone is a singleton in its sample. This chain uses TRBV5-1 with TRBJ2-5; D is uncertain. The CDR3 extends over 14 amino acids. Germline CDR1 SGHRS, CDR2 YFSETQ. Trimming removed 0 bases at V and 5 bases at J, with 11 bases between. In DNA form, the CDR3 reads TGCGCCAGCAGCTTGGCCAACCAAGGGGAGACCCAGTACTTC. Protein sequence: CASSLANQGETQYF.

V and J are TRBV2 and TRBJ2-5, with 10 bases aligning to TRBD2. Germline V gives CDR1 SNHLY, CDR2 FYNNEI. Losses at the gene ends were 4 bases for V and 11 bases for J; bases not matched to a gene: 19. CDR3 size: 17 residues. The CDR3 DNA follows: TGTGCCAGCAGTGTTAGCGGGGGGCGGGTCCTCTCCTACAAGCAGTACTTC. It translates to CASSVSGGRVLSYKQYF.

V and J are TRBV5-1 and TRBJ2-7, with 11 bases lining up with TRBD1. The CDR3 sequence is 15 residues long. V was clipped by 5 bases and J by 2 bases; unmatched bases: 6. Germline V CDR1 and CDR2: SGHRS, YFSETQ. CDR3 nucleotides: TGCGCCAGCAGATCCGGGACAGGGGGGACCTACGAGCAGTACTTC. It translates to CASRSGTGGTYEQYF.

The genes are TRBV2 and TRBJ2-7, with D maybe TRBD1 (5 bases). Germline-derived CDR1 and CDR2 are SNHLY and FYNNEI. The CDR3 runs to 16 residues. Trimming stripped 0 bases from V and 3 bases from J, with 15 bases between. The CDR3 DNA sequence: TGTGCCAGCAGTGAAGCAGGGGCAGGGCCCTACTACGAGCAGTACTTC. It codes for CASSEAGAGPYYEQYF.

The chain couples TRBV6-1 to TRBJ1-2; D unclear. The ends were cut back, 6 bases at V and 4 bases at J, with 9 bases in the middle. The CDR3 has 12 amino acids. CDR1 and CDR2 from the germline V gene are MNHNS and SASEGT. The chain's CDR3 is CASRGDTYGYTF. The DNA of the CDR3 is TGTGCCAGCAGGGGAGACACCTATGGCTACACCTTC.

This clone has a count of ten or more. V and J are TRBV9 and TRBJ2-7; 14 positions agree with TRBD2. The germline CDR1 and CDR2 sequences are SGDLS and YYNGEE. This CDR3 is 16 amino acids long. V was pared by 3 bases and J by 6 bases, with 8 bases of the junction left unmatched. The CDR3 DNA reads TGTGCCAGCAGCGAGGGGGGGACTAGCGGGAGCCGCGAGCAGTACTTC. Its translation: CASSEGGTSGSREQYF.

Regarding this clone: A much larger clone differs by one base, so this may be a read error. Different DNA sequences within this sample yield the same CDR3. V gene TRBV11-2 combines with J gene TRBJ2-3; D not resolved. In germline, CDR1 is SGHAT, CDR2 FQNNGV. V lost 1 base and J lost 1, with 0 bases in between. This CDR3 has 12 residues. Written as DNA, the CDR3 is TGTGCCAGCAGCTTAGGCACAGATACGCAGTATTTT. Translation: CASSLGTDTQYF.

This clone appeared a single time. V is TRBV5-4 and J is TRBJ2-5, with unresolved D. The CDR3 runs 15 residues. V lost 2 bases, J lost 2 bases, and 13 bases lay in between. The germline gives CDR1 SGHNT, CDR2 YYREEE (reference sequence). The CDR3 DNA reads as TGTGCCAGCAGCTTTCGGCAGGCGAATCAAGAGACCCAGTACTTC. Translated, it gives CASSFRQANQETQYF. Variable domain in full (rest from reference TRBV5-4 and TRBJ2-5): ETGVTQSPTHLIKTRGQQVTLRCSSQSGHNTVSWYQQALGQGPQFIFQYYREEENGRGNFPPRFSGLQFPNYSSELNVNALELDDSALYLCASSFRQANQETQYFGPGTRLLVL.

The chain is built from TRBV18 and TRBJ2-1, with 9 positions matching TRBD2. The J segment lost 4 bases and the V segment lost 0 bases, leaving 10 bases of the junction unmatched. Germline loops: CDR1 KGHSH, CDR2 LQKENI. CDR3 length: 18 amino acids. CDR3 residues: CASSPPGLAADYYNEQFF. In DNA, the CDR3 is TGTGCCAGCTCACCACCGGGACTAGCCGCCGATTATTACAATGAGCAGTTCTTC.

The CDR3 region has the DNA TGTGCCAGCAGCGACCCCCGCTCCCCGGCGGAGACCCAGTACTTC. Its translation: CASSDPRSPAETQYF. The chain carries TRBV9 and TRBJ2-5; D unclear. The V gene's germline CDR1 is SGDLS and CDR2 YYNGEE. The CDR3 has 15 residues. V gave up 3 bases and J gave up 5 bases, with 17 bases separating them.

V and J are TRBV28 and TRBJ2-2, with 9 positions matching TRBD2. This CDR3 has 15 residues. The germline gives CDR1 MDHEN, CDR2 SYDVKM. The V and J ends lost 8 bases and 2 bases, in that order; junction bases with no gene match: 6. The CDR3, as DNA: TGTGCCAGCCGGATAGCGGGGGTAAACACCGGGGAGCTGTTTTTT. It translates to CASRIAGVNTGELFF.

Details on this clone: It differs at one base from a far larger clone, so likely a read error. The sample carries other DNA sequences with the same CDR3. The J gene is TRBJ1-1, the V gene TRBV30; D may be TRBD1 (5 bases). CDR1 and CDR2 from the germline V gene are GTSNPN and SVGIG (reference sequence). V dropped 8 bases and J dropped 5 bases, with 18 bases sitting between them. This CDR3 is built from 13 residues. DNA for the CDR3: TGTGCCGGGGCCCGATGGGGTAATACTGAAGCTTTCTTT. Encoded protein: CAGARWGNTEAFF.